A single sample is the source of the 6 T cell receptor beta chains below, sequenced in a study of shared clonotypes between healthy human individuals. Naive CD8 isolation took CD45RO-negative cells positively selected for CCR7 and excluded terminally differentiated effector memory CD45RA+ cells. Profiled with immunoSEQ multiplex PCR; TCRdb holds only in-frame clones, not every one. In the table there are 660,000 or so clones, about 96% of which are singletons. Material for sequencing was naive CD8+ T cells sorted from blood. The receptors stem from a woman in her 30s in good health.

This chain uses TRBV7-8 with TRBJ1-1, with D hard to call. The germline V and J ends were trimmed by 5 bases and 11 bases, with 24 bases remaining between them. This CDR3 contains 15 residues. Germline-derived CDR1 and CDR2 are SGHVS and FQNEAQ. The CDR3 spells CASSRPDPAAERAFF. CDR3 coding DNA: TGTGCCAGCAGCCGACCGGACCCGGCGGCGGAAAGGGCTTTCTTT.

V is TRBV19 and J is TRBJ2-7; D unresolved. Germline CDR1 is LNHDA and CDR2 is SQIVND (reference sequence). The CDR3 covers 14 residues. The V end lost 1 base, the J end lost 2 bases, and 9 bases lay between the germline ends. CDR3 protein: CASSIGAEAYEQYF. The CDR3 bases are TGTGCCAGTAGTATAGGGGCGGAAGCCTACGAGCAGTACTTC.

The DNA for the CDR3 is TGTGCCAGCAGCTTTGACAGGGTTGGCCCCGCGAACTATGGCTACACCTTC. Translated, it gives CASSFDRVGPANYGYTF. The chain joins TRBV13 to TRBJ1-2, with 7 bases matching TRBD1. Germline V gene lookup returns CDR1 PRHDT and CDR2 FYEKMQ (reference sequence). J was trimmed by 2 bases and V by 3 bases; bases with no gene match: 12. The CDR3 is 17 residues long.

This chain connects TRBV5-6 to TRBJ2-7; 7 nucleotides agree with TRBD1. The CDR3 loop spans 14 amino acids. The V and J ends lost 0 bases and 3 bases, in that order; junction bases with no gene match: 3. Per the germline V gene, CDR1 is SGHDT and CDR2 is YYEEEE. Here the CDR3 reads CASSLGTGIYEQYF. CDR3 DNA sequence: TGTGCCAGCAGCTTGGGGACAGGTATCTACGAGCAGTACTTC. Drawing the rest from reference TRBV5-6 and TRBJ2-7, the complete variable domain is DAGVTQSPTHLIKTRGQQVTLRCSPKSGHDTVSWYQQALGQGPQFIFQYYEEEERQRGNFPDRFSGHQFPNYSSELNVNALLLGDSALYLCASSLGTGIYEQYFGPGTRLTVT.

The chain links TRBV10-3 to TRBJ2-7, with D maybe TRBD2 (6 bases). Trimming left V 3 bases short and J 2 bases short, with 11 bases between. The germline CDR1 and CDR2 sequences are ENHRY and SYGVKD. The length of the CDR3 is 14 residues. The chain's CDR3 is CAISDPGLAYEQYF. The CDR3 DNA follows: TGTGCCATCAGTGACCCGGGACTCGCCTACGAGCAGTACTTC.

The chain employs TRBV11-2 and TRBJ1-2, with 7 bases that match TRBD1. Germline V gene lookup returns CDR1 SGHAT and CDR2 FQNNGV. The CDR3 extends over 15 amino acids. The V segment lost 1 base and the J segment 3 bases; nucleotides outside the gene matches: 5. CDR3 sequence: CASSLGQGDYYGYTF. As DNA, the CDR3 is TGTGCCAGCAGCTTAGGCCAGGGGGATTACTATGGCTACACCTTC.